This record concerns one T cell receptor beta chain sequence. These data originate in a study of cytomegalovirus exposure and HLA in healthy donors. From germline, CDR1 is SGHRS and CDR2 YFSETQ. V was clipped by 3 bases and J by 3 bases; unmatched bases: 6. This CDR3 spans 15 amino acids. 13 Jbeta primers and 60 Vbeta primers were used for the PCR. The protocol was immunoSEQ multiplex PCR, while the TCRdb copy is restricted to in-frame clones and leaves out a portion. Of about 270,000 clones listed, 65% to 85% are singletons. V and J are TRBV5-1 and TRBJ2-3; 8 bases line up with TRBD1. The receptor comes from a female donor in good health and CMV-seronegative. Sequencing was done on a sample of PBMCs. CDR3 region: CASSSKDRVTDTQYF. CDR3 coding DNA: TGCGCCAGCAGCTCCAAGGACAGGGTTACAGATACGCAGTATTTT.